This T cell receptor beta chain was sequenced for a study of vaccination effects on CD4 cells after COVID-19. Study in general: All participants had two doses of either the BNT162b2 or mRNA-1273 vaccine.

Some clones are missing from TCRdb's copy, which holds only in-frame ones; the method was immunoSEQ multiplex PCR. The sample gives 20,000 or so clones, roughly 80% of which show up once; around 16% is in the top ten. This CDR3 region has 16 residues. The junction had 6 bases not matched to a gene; V was cut back by 3 bases and J by 3 bases. Germline CDR1 SGHRS, CDR2 YFSETQ. As concerns this clone: The antigen is undetermined.

ViraFEST used viral peptide pools to expand antigen-specific CD4+ T cells before sequencing. After less than twelve days in culture, the CD4+ T cells were isolated. Between March and December 2020, the person had a SARS-CoV-2 infection that PCR confirmed. Sequences were derived from CD4+ T cells from PBMCs cultured with SARS-CoV-2 spike peptides, sampled before COVID-19 vaccination. This chain uses TRBV5-1 with TRBJ2-1; TRBD1 matches at 10 bases. The sequence derives from a human donor who had a prior SARS-CoV-2 infection. CDR3 amino acids: CASSWPTGGVYNEQFF. The CDR3 nucleotides read TGCGCCAGCAGCTGGCCGACAGGGGGCGTCTACAATGAGCAGTTCTTC.